The rows below give T cell receptor beta chains drawn from one sample of a study of OX40 agonist ivuxolimab in advanced cancers. The data were produced by immunoSEQ multiplex PCR, yet TCRdb's version contains in-frame clones alone and is incomplete. In the table there are over 35,000 clones, more than 70% of which are singletons. The sequencing here drew on CD4+ or CD8+ T cells sorted from blood, taken in a trial of the OX40 agonist ivuxolimab. The receptors stem from an adult with an advanced solid tumor such as melanoma, head and neck, liver or kidney cancer. Each CDR3 is given with its conserved first and last residue. A D gene is named only where the DNA matches it firmly. Size tells how often a clone was seen (once, few, many) or the class of an expanded clone, and some rows leave it out.

cdr3_aa cdr3_nt clone_size j_call cdr3_length v_call d_call
CASSLVGVSDTQYF TGTGCCAGCAGCTTGGTCGGAGTATCAGATACGCAGTATTTT NA TRBJ2-3 14 TRBV5-6 NA
CAARLGSAEAFF TGTGCCGCCCGCCTAGGGTCCGCTGAAGCTTTCTTT NA TRBJ1-1 12 TRBV19 NA
CASSGGRASYGYTF TGTGCCAGCAGTGGGGGCAGGGCTAGCTATGGCTACACCTTC NA TRBJ1-2 14 TRBV27 NA
CSVIEDSSEAFF TGCAGCGTTATAGAGGACAGCTCAGAAGCTTTCTTT NA TRBJ1-1 12 TRBV29-1 NA
CASSPGAANTEAFF TGTGCCAGCAGCCCTGGGGCAGCGAACACTGAAGCTTTCTTT NA TRBJ1-1 14 TRBV5-5 NA
CASSLITGPTEKLFF TGTGCCAGCAGCTTAATCACAGGGCCTACTGAAAAACTGTTTTTT NA TRBJ1-4 15 TRBV7-8 NA
CASSSWGLAGERYEQYF TGTGCCAGCAGCTCCTGGGGGCTAGCGGGAGAAAGGTACGAGCAGTACTTC NA TRBJ2-7 17 TRBV7-9 TRBD2
CASQPRDGHYEQYF TGCGCCAGCCAACCCAGGGACGGTCACTACGAGCAGTACTTC medium-sized TRBJ2-7 14 TRBV5-1 NA
CASIPAGNNEQFF TGTGCCAGCATCCCGGCTGGGAACAATGAGCAGTTCTTC NA TRBJ2-1 13 TRBV27 NA
CASSLPGPYNEQFF TGTGCCAGCAGCTTGCCAGGCCCCTACAATGAGCAGTTCTTC NA TRBJ2-1 14 TRBV5-6 NA
CASSLRSGDQPQHF TGTGCCAGCAGCTTACGGTCAGGGGATCAGCCCCAGCATTTT NA TRBJ1-5 14 TRBV13 NA
CASRPTGNYGYTF TGTGCCAGCAGGCCTACAGGGAACTATGGCTACACCTTC NA TRBJ1-2 13 TRBV7-2 NA
CAISEKREQDTQYF TGTGCCATCAGTGAGAAGCGGGAGCAAGATACGCAGTATTTT NA TRBJ2-3 14 TRBV10-3 TRBD2
CASSYGLINNEQFF TGTGCCAGCAGCTATGGACTTATAAACAATGAGCAGTTCTTC NA TRBJ2-1 14 TRBV5-6 NA
CASSLAGQAQETQYF TGTGCCAGCAGCCTGGCTGGGCAGGCCCAAGAGACCCAGTACTTC NA TRBJ2-5 15 TRBV5-6 NA
CASSSGGGEKLFF TGTGCCAGCAGCTCAGGGGGCGGTGAAAAACTGTTTTTT NA TRBJ1-4 13 TRBV16 TRBD1
CATSERYTGYTEAFF TGTGCCACCAGCGAGCGATATACAGGGTACACTGAAGCTTTCTTT NA TRBJ1-1 15 TRBV15 NA
CASSPSSGGAGWDTQYF TGCGCCAGCAGCCCCTCTAGCGGGGGGGCCGGATGGGATACGCAGTATTTT NA TRBJ2-3 17 TRBV5-1 TRBD2
CASSLGTNKDTQYF TGTGCCAGCAGCTTAGGGACTAATAAGGATACGCAGTATTTT once TRBJ2-3 14 TRBV7-9 NA
CASSLIYGTGGSYNEQFF TGTGCCAGCAGCTTAATTTATGGGACAGGGGGCTCCTACAATGAGCAGTTCTTC few TRBJ2-1 18 TRBV7-3 TRBD1
CASQTGNTIYF TGTGCCAGCCAAACTGGAAACACCATATATTTT NA TRBJ1-3 11 TRBV6-6 NA
CASSLGSYDIQYF TGTGCCAGCAGCTTAGGGTCATATGACATTCAGTACTTC NA TRBJ2-4 13 TRBV7-2 NA
CASSEGFHEQYF TGTGCCAGCAGCGAGGGGTTCCACGAGCAGTACTTC NA TRBJ2-7 12 TRBV13 NA
CASSYHRDPNYGYTF TGTGCCAGCAGCTACCACAGGGATCCTAACTATGGCTACACCTTC NA TRBJ1-2 15 TRBV6-5 NA